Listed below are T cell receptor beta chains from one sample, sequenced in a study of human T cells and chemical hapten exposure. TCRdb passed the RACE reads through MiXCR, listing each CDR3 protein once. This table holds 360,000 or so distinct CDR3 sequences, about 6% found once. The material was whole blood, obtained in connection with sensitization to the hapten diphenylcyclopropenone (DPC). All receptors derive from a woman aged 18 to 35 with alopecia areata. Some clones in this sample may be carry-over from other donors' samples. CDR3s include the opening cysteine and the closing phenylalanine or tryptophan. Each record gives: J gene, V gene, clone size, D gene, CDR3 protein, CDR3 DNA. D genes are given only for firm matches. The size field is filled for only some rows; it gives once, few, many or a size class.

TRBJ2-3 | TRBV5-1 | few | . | CASSLDGLTDTQYF | TGCGCCAGCAGCTTGGATGGGCTTACAGATACGCAGTATTTT
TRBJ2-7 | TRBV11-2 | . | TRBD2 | CASSYRVPLSRLAGGSSYEQYF | TGTGCCAGCAGCTACCGTGTCCCGCTATCCAGACTAGCGGGGGGGAGCTCCTACGAGCAGTACTTC
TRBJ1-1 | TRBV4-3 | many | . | CASSQDTQSGGPTEAFF | TGCGCCAGCAGCCAAGATACCCAATCCGGAGGGCCCACTGAAGCTTTCTTT
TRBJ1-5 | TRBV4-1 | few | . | CASSQVAGNSNQPQHF | TGCGCCAGCAGCCAAGTGGCAGGTAATAGCAATCAGCCCCAGCATTTT
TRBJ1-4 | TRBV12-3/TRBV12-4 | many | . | CASSLLGTNEKLFF | TGTGCCAGCAGTTTGTTGGGGACTAATGAAAAACTGTTTTTT
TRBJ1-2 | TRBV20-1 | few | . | CSALVGDGYTF | TGCAGTGCTCTGGTGGGCGATGGCTACACCTTC
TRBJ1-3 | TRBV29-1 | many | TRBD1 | CSVHLPPGQGISGNTIYF | TGCAGCGTTCATCTCCCCCCGGGACAGGGGATCTCTGGAAACACCATATATTTT
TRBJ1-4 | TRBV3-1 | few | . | CASSSQVGGEKLFF | TGTGCCAGCAGTTCACAGGTCGGTGGGGAAAAACTGTTTTTT
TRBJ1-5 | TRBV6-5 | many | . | CASSPLDTAYHQPQHF | TGTGCCAGCAGTCCACTTGATACAGCTTACCACCAGCCCCAGCATTTT
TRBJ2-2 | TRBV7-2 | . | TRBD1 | CASSLRGQGSTGELFF | TGTGCCAGCAGCTTGAGGGGACAGGGTTCCACCGGGGAGCTGTTTTTT
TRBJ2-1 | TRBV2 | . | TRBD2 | CASSRDYNNEQFF | TGTGCCAGCAGTCGGGACTATAACAATGAGCAGTTCTTC
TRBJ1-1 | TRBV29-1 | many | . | CSVDLGTEAFF | TGCAGCGTTGATTTGGGAACTGAAGCTTTCTTT
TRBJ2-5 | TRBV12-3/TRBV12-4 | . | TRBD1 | CASSLTGTGVKTQYF | TGTGCCAGCAGTCTTACCGGGACAGGGGTGAAGACCCAGTACTTC
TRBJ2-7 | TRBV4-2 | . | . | CASRQGFGEQYF | TGTGCCAGCAGGCAGGGGTTTGGCGAGCAGTACTTC
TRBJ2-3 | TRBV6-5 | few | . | CASSYFGRDTQYF | TGTGCCAGCAGTTACTTTGGGAGAGATACGCAGTATTTT
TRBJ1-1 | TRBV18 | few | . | CASSPSKNTEAFF | TGTGCCAGCTCACCGTCCAAGAACACTGAAGCTTTCTTT